This T cell receptor (beta chain) originates from a study of blood T cell repertoires in COVID-19. Trimming removed 0 bases from V and 4 bases from J; junction bases left unmatched: 4. CDR1 SGDLS and CDR2 YYNGEE come from the germline V gene. This CDR3 is built from 16 residues. Authors' analysis steps: Amplification from reference gene primers served as the basis for estimated nucleated cell counts. The table came from immunoSEQ multiplex PCR; TCRdb's copy has only in-frame clones and leaves some out. That table supplies the V and J calls and clone size; D and trimming were determined from the DNA. Of under 250,000 clones listed, 82% are singletons.

The rearrangement uses TRBV9 and TRBJ2-3, with 11 bases fitting TRBD2. The sample comprised peripheral blood. The receptor's source is a woman aged 40 to 55 with acute or convalescent COVID-19. The CDR3 DNA is TGTGCCAGCAGCGTAGGCCCTAGCGGGGGGTCAGATACGCAGTATTTT. It is translated as CASSVGPSGGSDTQYF.